Presented here are 9 T cell receptor beta chains from one specimen sequenced in a study of spatial heterogeneity in lung cancer. TCRdb re-called the 5' RACE reads through MiXCR, storing one row per CDR3 protein. The profile covers under 15,000 distinct CDR3 sequences, with less than 15% appearing a single time and about 35% taken by the ten largest. Time point here: sample taken at primary tumor resection. Material for sequencing was whole RNA from tumor, nontumor lung or frozen PBMC, left unsorted. The sequencing here drew on PBMCs, taken at surgery. The receptors derive from a male donor with early-stage non-small cell lung cancer.

This clonotype was observed a handful of times. This rearrangement joins TRBV6-6 to TRBJ2-3; D is ambiguous. This CDR3 is built from 14 residues. CDR1 and CDR2 from the germline V gene are MNHNY and SVGAGI (reference sequence). The V and J ends lost 2 bases and 0 bases respectively, with 6 bases between them. CDR3 DNA: TGTGCCAGCAGTTACGTCTTAAGCACAGATACGCAGTATTTT. It encodes CASSYVLSTDTQYF.

This rearrangement joins TRBV10-3 to TRBJ2-7; 10 bases fit TRBD1. V was clipped by 7 bases and J by 5 bases; unmatched bases: 8. This CDR3 is 14 amino acids long. Per the germline V gene, CDR1 is ENHRY and CDR2 is SYGVKD. The CDR3 sequence: CAITPGQGSHEQYF. The CDR3 DNA sequence: TGTGCCATCACCCCGGGACAGGGGTCCCACGAGCAGTACTTC.

This clonotype was recorded a few times. The chain combines TRBV9 with TRBJ2-3, with TRBD2 matching over 11 bases. CDR1 is SGDLS, CDR2 YYNGEE, per germline. The CDR3 is 17 amino acids. Trimming took 4 bases from V and 6 from J; bases not matched to a gene: 13. CDR3 region: CASSLTSGVLVGDTQYF. CDR3 bases: TGTGCCAGCAGCCTGACTAGCGGGGTACTTGTGGGGGATACGCAGTATTTT.

The chain uses TRBV29-1 and TRBJ2-5, with 7 bases fitting TRBD1. Germline values: CDR1 SQVTM, CDR2 ANQGSEA. With 7 bases clipped from V and 2 bases from J, the junction kept 7 bases outside the gene matches. CDR3 length: 13 amino acids. The CDR3 protein is CSAHDRAQETQYF. Here the CDR3 DNA reads TGCAGCGCTCACGACAGGGCTCAAGAGACCCAGTACTTC.

This clonotype has ten or more counts. The chain employs TRBV4-2 and TRBJ2-5; D is unclear. Germline loops: CDR1 LGHNA, CDR2 YNFKEQ. V was shortened by 0 bases and J by 5 bases, with 10 bases between the two germline ends. The length of the CDR3 is 14 residues. The CDR3 DNA sequence: TGTGCCAGCAGCCAAGATTTGCGGTCGGAGACCCAGTACTTC. Translation gives CASSQDLRSETQYF.

The chain employs TRBV7-2 and TRBJ2-1, with a tentative D call TRBD1 (5 bases). The germline CDR1 and CDR2 sequences are SGHTA and FQGNSA. V dropped 5 bases and J dropped 0 bases, with 11 bases sitting between them. The length of the CDR3 is 15 residues. CDR3 loop: CASSTSQDSYNEQFF. CDR3 DNA: TGTGCCAGCAGCACCTCACAGGACTCCTACAATGAGCAGTTCTTC.

The chain recombines TRBV5-1 with TRBJ2-5; D perhaps matches TRBD1 (6 bases). CDR3 length equals 14 residues. The V and J ends lost 4 bases and 5 bases respectively, with 15 bases between them. Germline V gene sequence: CDR1 SGHRS, CDR2 YFSETQ. CDR3 amino acids: CASSTAQGEETQYF. The CDR3 coding sequence is TGCGCCAGCAGCACCGCACAGGGTGAGGAGACCCAGTACTTC.

In its sample, this clonotype was seen a few times. The chain uses TRBV11-2 and TRBJ1-1; the D gene is possibly TRBD1 (6 bases). Between the trimmed V and J ends, which lost 1 base and 8 bases, there was a span of 14 bases. CDR3 length equals 14 residues. Germline CDR1 is SGHAT and CDR2 is FQNNGV. The CDR3 region is CASSLGLGGLEAFF. In DNA form, the CDR3 reads TGTGCCAGCAGCTTAGGTCTAGGGGGGCTGGAAGCTTTCTTT. The complete variable domain, with remaining parts taken from reference TRBV11-2 and TRBJ1-1, reads EAGVAQSPRYKIIEKRQSVAFWCNPISGHATLYWYQQILGQGPKLLIQFQNNGVVDDSQLPKDRFSAERLKGVDSTLKIQPAKLEDSAVYLCASSLGLGGLEAFFGQGTRLTVV.

The rearrangement joins TRBV6-5 to TRBJ1-5; no reliable D call. V lost 4 bases and J 3 bases, leaving 7 bases between the germline ends. The CDR3 spans 13 residues. Germline loops: CDR1 MNHEY, CDR2 SVGAGI. In DNA form, the CDR3 reads TGTGCCAGCAGTTTCGTCGTCAATCAGCCCCAGCATTTT. As protein: CASSFVVNQPQHF.